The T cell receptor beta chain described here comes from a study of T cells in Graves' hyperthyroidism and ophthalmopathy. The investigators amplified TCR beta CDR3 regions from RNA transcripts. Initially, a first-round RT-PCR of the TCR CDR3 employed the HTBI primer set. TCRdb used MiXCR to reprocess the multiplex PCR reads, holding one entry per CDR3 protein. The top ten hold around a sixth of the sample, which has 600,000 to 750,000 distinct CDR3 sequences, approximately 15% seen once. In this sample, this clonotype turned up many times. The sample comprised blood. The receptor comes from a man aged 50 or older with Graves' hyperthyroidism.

As DNA, the CDR3 is TGTGCCAGCAGTTTGGGACTAGCGCTGCAAGAGACCCAGTACTTC. Protein product: CASSLGLALQETQYF. The chain couples TRBV12-3 or TRBV12-4 to TRBJ2-5; 10 nucleotides align to TRBD2. With V trimmed by 3 bases and J by 2 bases, 3 bases remained unmatched. The CDR3 extends over 15 amino acids.